A selection of T cell receptor beta chains follows, all from one sample in a study of T-cell memory formation after mild COVID-19. TCRdb called the 5' RACE reads again in MiXCR, with one record for every CDR3 protein. The sample lists over 300,000 distinct CDR3 sequences; about 20% were seen once. Sequenced input: PBMCs or a T cell subset sorted from them (not recorded which). These receptors were taken from a man in his late teens or twenties who had mild COVID-19 (a few samples of this study predate the infection). Cell type and time point are not known. Both conserved end residues are part of each CDR3. A D gene is named only where the DNA matches it firmly. Expanded clones get a size class; other rows say once, few or many, or leave the size out.

cdr3_aa cdr3_nt clone_size j_call v_call d_call
CASTAARGYNEQFF TGTGCCAGCACCGCCGCCAGGGGCTACAATGAGCAGTTCTTC - TRBJ2-1 TRBV6-2/TRBV6-3 -
CSVGPRLFADHGYTF TGCAGCGTTGGACCCAGGCTATTCGCGGACCATGGCTACACCTTC few TRBJ1-2 TRBV29-1 -
CASSLVPYGYTF TGTGCCAGCAGCTTGGTTCCTTATGGCTACACCTTC - TRBJ1-2 TRBV5-4 -
CASGVNSGNTIYF TGTGCTAGCGGGGTGAACTCTGGAAACACCATATATTTT - TRBJ1-3 TRBV2 -
CSAPRGSGAGGDTQYF TGCAGTGCACCCCGGGGAAGCGGAGCGGGGGGTGATACGCAGTATTTT - TRBJ2-3 TRBV20-1 TRBD2
CASSLASLVDEQYF TGCGCCAGCAGCTTGGCCAGTCTAGTCGACGAGCAGTACTTC few TRBJ2-7 TRBV5-1 -
CASSLLAGATGELFF TGTGCCAGCAGTTTACTAGCGGGAGCCACCGGGGAGCTGTTTTTT few TRBJ2-2 TRBV28 TRBD2
CSAPGTGDTEAFF TGCAGTGCTCCCGGGACAGGGGACACTGAAGCTTTCTTT once TRBJ1-1 TRBV20-1 TRBD1
CSVANREETQYF TGCAGCGTTGCGAACAGGGAAGAGACCCAGTACTTC few TRBJ2-5 TRBV29-1 -
CASTGQGINF TGTGCCAGCACGGGGCAGGGGATTAATTTT - TRBJ1-3 TRBV7-9 -
CASTPPSGEQYF TGCGCCAGCACCCCCCCCTCCGGCGAGCAGTACTTC - TRBJ2-7 TRBV4-1 -
CASSQVGVEGYTF TGCGCCAGCAGCCAAGTAGGGGTCGAGGGCTACACCTTC few TRBJ1-2 TRBV4-1 -
CASSPGTGGELFF TGCGCCAGCAGCCCCGGCACAGGCGGGGAGCTGTTTTTT few TRBJ2-2 TRBV5-1 -
CASRNDRLNYGYTF TGTGCCAGCAGGAACGACAGGTTAAACTATGGCTACACCTTC - TRBJ1-2 TRBV7-9 -
CSARDWDTEAFF TGCAGTGCTAGAGATTGGGACACTGAAGCTTTCTTT - TRBJ1-1 TRBV20-1 -
CASRQVSSRETQYF TGTGCCAGCAGACAGGTATCAAGTCGGGAGACCCAGTACTTC few TRBJ2-5 TRBV6-2/TRBV6-3 -
CASSQTPGQGNTGELFF TGTGCCAGCAGCCAAACACCGGGACAGGGGAACACCGGGGAGCTGTTTTTT - TRBJ2-2 TRBV6-5 TRBD1
CASSLVGRDYGYTF TGTGCCAGCAGCTTAGTTGGTAGAGACTATGGCTACACCTTC few TRBJ1-2 TRBV7-9 -
CSVDFADSTDTQYF TGCAGCGTTGATTTTGCAGATAGCACAGATACGCAGTATTTT - TRBJ2-3 TRBV29-1 -
CASSLGHLTNYGYTF TGCGCCAGCAGCTTAGGACACCTGACTAACTATGGCTACACCTTC - TRBJ1-2 TRBV5-1 -
CASSPGVLNEQFF TGTGCCAGCAGCCCGGGGGTTCTCAATGAGCAGTTCTTC few TRBJ2-1 TRBV3-1 -
CASSQNGQGLIYGYTF TGCGCCAGCAGCCAAAACGGACAGGGATTGATTTATGGCTACACCTTC - TRBJ1-2 TRBV4-3 TRBD1
CASSTSSQVSGANVLTF TGTGCCAGCTCCACCTCAAGTCAAGTATCTGGGGCCAACGTCCTGACTTTC few TRBJ2-6 TRBV18 -
CASSSRDGETQYF TGTGCCAGCAGCTCCAGGGACGGGGAGACCCAGTACTTC few TRBJ2-5 TRBV7-3 -
CASRGGADRFYEQYF TGCGCCAGCAGGGGCGGGGCGGACAGATTCTACGAGCAGTACTTC - TRBJ2-7 TRBV4-1 -
CASRSSHEQFF TGTGCCAGCAGATCAAGCCATGAGCAGTTCTTC - TRBJ2-1 TRBV28 -
CASSQESYGYTF TGTGCCAGCAGCCAGGAAAGCTATGGCTACACCTTC few TRBJ1-2 TRBV3-1 -
CASSANPGQGAGGEAFF TGTGCCAGCAGCGCCAATCCGGGACAGGGGGCCGGGGGTGAAGCTTTCTTT - TRBJ1-1 TRBV12-3/TRBV12-4 TRBD1
CASSWGQGGEQYF TGCGCCAGCAGCTGGGGACAGGGGGGCGAGCAGTACTTC few TRBJ2-7 TRBV5-1 TRBD1
CASSPRWTSGGNEQFF TGTGCCAGCTCACCACGGTGGACTAGCGGGGGGAATGAGCAGTTCTTC few TRBJ2-1 TRBV18 TRBD2
CASSLLVYGETQYF TGTGCCAGCAGCTTACTGGTCTACGGAGAGACCCAGTACTTC few TRBJ2-5 TRBV11-1 -
CASSQGQANYGYTF TGCGCCAGCAGCCAAGGACAAGCTAACTATGGCTACACCTTC - TRBJ1-2 TRBV4-3 -
CASSSNHPGAGYEQYF TGTGCCAGCAGTTCCAACCACCCCGGGGCAGGCTACGAGCAGTACTTC few TRBJ2-7 TRBV6-5 -
CATSDSPGAKLYEKYF TGTGCCACCAGTGATTCTCCAGGGGCCAAGTTGTACGAGAAGTACTTC - TRBJ2-7 TRBV24-1 -
CASTAPGGFGYTF TGTGCCAGCACCGCCCCCGGGGGGTTTGGCTACACCTTC few TRBJ1-2 TRBV25-1 -
CASSQAGANTGELFF TGTGCCAGCAGCCAAGCAGGGGCCAACACCGGGGAGCTGTTTTTT few TRBJ2-2 TRBV3-1 -
CASSGGQGIGEQFF TGTGCCAGCAGTGGCGGACAGGGGATAGGAGAGCAGTTCTTC - TRBJ2-1 TRBV6-2/TRBV6-3 TRBD1
CASSQGQTGAGELFF TGTGCCAGCAGCCAAGGGCAGACAGGGGCCGGGGAGCTGTTTTTT many TRBJ2-2 TRBV4-2 TRBD1
CARSSGQGTLMRDTQYF TGCGCCAGAAGCTCGGGCCAGGGGACCCTTATGAGAGATACGCAGTATTTT - TRBJ2-3 TRBV5-1 -
CAISESSSGANVLTF TGTGCCATCAGTGAGTCCAGCTCTGGGGCCAACGTCCTGACTTTC many TRBJ2-6 TRBV10-3 -
CASSPSRQVYEQYF TGTGCCAGCTCACCTTCGAGGCAGGTCTACGAGCAGTACTTC many TRBJ2-7 TRBV18 -
CASSLAGERETQYF TGTGCCAGCTCACTTGCAGGGGAAAGGGAGACCCAGTACTTC - TRBJ2-5 TRBV18 -
CASSFGGASGGKTQYF TGTGCCAGCAGCTTCGGCGGGGCTAGCGGGGGGAAGACCCAGTACTTC many TRBJ2-5 TRBV3-1 TRBD2
CASSLADRIWRGGLYNEQFF TGTGCCAGCAGCTTAGCGGACAGAATCTGGCGGGGGGGCCTCTACAATGAGCAGTTCTTC - TRBJ2-1 TRBV7-2 TRBD2
CASSPRLSNTGNEQFF TGCGCCAGCAGCCCCCGACTCTCCAACACGGGGAATGAGCAGTTCTTC - TRBJ2-1 TRBV5-1 -
CASELDTQYF TGTGCCAGTGAATTAGATACGCAGTATTTT many TRBJ2-3 TRBV7-9 -
CASILGRNYGYTF TGTGCCAGCATCTTGGGGCGTAACTATGGCTACACCTTC few TRBJ1-2 TRBV6-6 -
CASSQTRVYGYTF TGCGCCAGCAGTCAAACCAGGGTTTATGGCTACACCTTC - TRBJ1-2 TRBV23-1 -
CASSGPPWYEAQYF TGTGCCAGCAGCGGCCCTCCATGGTACGAGGCCCAGTACTTC few TRBJ2-5 TRBV7-9 -
CASSYSSENYGYTF TGTGCCAGCAGTTACTCGTCTGAAAACTATGGCTACACCTTC - TRBJ1-2 TRBV6-5 -
CASSVVYRRFRTEAFF TGTGCCAGCAGCGTAGTCTATCGCCGGTTTCGCACTGAAGCTTTCTTT many TRBJ1-1 TRBV9 -
CSARPDLSYNEQFF TGCAGTGCTAGACCAGACTTGTCCTACAATGAGCAGTTCTTC - TRBJ2-1 TRBV20-1 -
CATSRTFVRGASNTGELFF TGTGCCACCAGCAGAACCTTCGTCCGCGGGGCATCGAACACCGGGGAGCTGTTTTTT few TRBJ2-2 TRBV15 -
CASSSGFEQYF TGCGCCAGCTCCTCCGGGTTCGAGCAGTACTTC many TRBJ2-7 TRBV10-1 -
CASSQEDGKEGDAFF TGTGCCAGCAGCCAAGAAGACGGGAAAGAAGGGGACGCTTTCTTT - TRBJ1-1 TRBV4-2 -